This T cell receptor (beta chain) was found in a study of cytomegalovirus exposure and HLA in healthy donors. CDR1 and CDR2 (germline): MNHNY, SVGAGI (reference sequence). This CDR3 has 15 amino acids. Germline trimming cut 1 base from V and 7 bases from J; bases unmatched to any gene: 7. A multiplex PCR was run with 60 Vbeta primers and 13 Jbeta primers. Data came from immunoSEQ multiplex PCR; TCRdb stores just in-frame clones and leaves some out. The sample lists around 85,000 clones, approximately 80% occurring once. This chain connects TRBV6-6 to TRBJ2-7; TRBD1 matches 10 bases. This clonotype was obtained from a woman aged 45-65 years in good health and CMV-seropositive. Sequenced input: PBMCs. The CDR3 loop is CASSYFPGQGREQYF. The CDR3 DNA reads as TGTGCCAGCAGTTACTTCCCGGGACAGGGGCGTGAGCAGTACTTC.